The clone carrying this TCR beta chain is a singleton in its sample. Antigen: not known. This sample is part of a study of Ad26.COV2.S vaccination and SARS-CoV-2 variants. Study summary: Within the COV1001 Ad26.COV2.S trial arm, the donor was enrolled. Study results and caveats: Total T cell responses may have been underestimated by the TCR breadth and depth analyses.

The protocol was immunoSEQ multiplex PCR, while the TCRdb copy is restricted to in-frame clones and leaves out a portion. The top ten hold 3.4% of the sample, which has hundreds of thousands of clones, around 90% seen once. The treatment is: around 19 received Ad26.COV2.S at low or high dose, single or two shots; five or six received placebo; per-sample allocation not given. Day 63 after the first vaccine or placebo injection was the time point for sampling. This CDR3 spans 15 amino acids. Trimming removed 7 bases from V and 4 bases from J, with 17 bases in between. In germline, CDR1 is MNHNY, CDR2 SVGAGI (reference sequence).

This chain connects TRBV6-6 to TRBJ2-1, with D perhaps matching TRBD1 (5 bases). The material sequenced was peripheral blood, taken in a trial of Ad26.COV2.S vaccine versus placebo. This clonotype originated in a person between 18 and 59 years old who received the Ad26.COV2.S COVID-19 vaccine or a placebo. The CDR3 region is CASIKTPSGYNEQFF. Written as DNA, the CDR3 is TGTGCCAGCATAAAGACCCCTTCAGGGTACAATGAGCAGTTCTTC.